The rows below give T cell receptor beta chains drawn from one sample of a study of blood T cells in healthy people across ages. TCRdb reprocessed the 5' RACE reads via MiXCR and lists one record per CDR3 protein. The sample contains about 1.8 million distinct CDR3 sequences, around 48% of which appear only once. The source material was blood. The receptors here all came from a woman in her thirties or forties in good health. Each CDR3 is given without its conserved first and last residue. Each record gives: J gene, V gene, CDR3 protein.

>TRBJ1-2|TRBV3-1
ASSQDLTSGYGYT
>NA|TRBV11-2
ASSPSGGLPYEQY
>TRBJ1-4|TRBV10-3
AISEPGTGGEKLF
>TRBJ2-1|TRBV4-3
ASSQDTGRGETQF
>TRBJ1-4|TRBV5-1
ASSPRDSRNEKLF
>TRBJ2-1|TRBV4-2
ASSQVQDFYNEQF
>TRBJ2-6|TRBV7-2
ASSKGAGPGANVLT
>TRBJ2-2|TRBV4-3
ASSQDLEGYTGELF
>TRBJ2-1|TRBV7-3
ASSLTPMTGVSGNEQF
>TRBJ2-1|TRBV2
ASRKWNEQF
>TRBJ2-3|TRBV6-5
ASSRKDVASTDAQY
>TRBJ1-2|TRBV7-9
ATLETPYGYT
>TRBJ2-7|TRBV28
ASIWTGNPYEQY
>TRBJ2-3|TRBV20-1
SAPRANTQY
>TRBJ2-1|TRBV15
ATSRDQGYNEQF
>TRBJ2-3|TRBV2
ASGLTPTQY
>TRBJ2-1|TRBV20-1
SAVTSGGQNEQF
>TRBJ2-7|TRBV20-1
SARSPSTQY
>TRBJ2-3|TRBV28
ASSSPGLISTDTQY
>TRBJ2-3|TRBV12-3/TRBV12-4
ASSLELTQY
>NA|TRBV11-1
ASSYDRGIYEQY
>TRBJ1-5|TRBV20-1
SARHGDNQPQH
>TRBJ2-5|TRBV19
ASSTPSRTGVETQY
>TRBJ2-7|TRBV9
ASSAQTGGPFEQY
>TRBJ2-1|TRBV4-2
ASSQDGTVFNEQF
>TRBJ2-7|TRBV12-3/TRBV12-4
ASSPNTGDFSYEQY
>TRBJ2-5|TRBV7-9
ASSPSDHRQETQY
>TRBJ2-1|TRBV7-3
ASSVSGTPSNEGQF
>TRBJ1-2|TRBV4-1
ASSPFVTGGYGYT
>TRBJ2-1|TRBV11-2
ASSLPGWSYNEQF
>TRBJ1-5|TRBV10-3
AISEGGAGGQPQH
>TRBJ2-5|TRBV20-1
SARRDSEGETQY
>TRBJ2-5|TRBV7-2
ASATPWNVGDQY
>TRBJ2-7|TRBV10-2
ASSTTGDNEQY
>NA|TRBV13
ASNPRGQSYEQY
>TRBJ1-1|TRBV7-2
ASSLSSTPNTEAF
>TRBJ1-2|TRBV6-6
ASSYGEGMNGYT
>TRBJ1-5|TRBV7-2
ASSLHGQGQGPQH
>TRBJ2-3|TRBV4-3
ASSQDYSGGLTDTQY
>TRBJ2-1|TRBV5-1
ASSFFGGRIINEQF
>TRBJ2-1|TRBV4-3
ASSQEPGTGNEQF
>TRBJ2-5|TRBV4-2
ASSQSTLKETQY
>TRBJ2-1|TRBV9
ASSATSGGPSYNEQF
>TRBJ1-2|TRBV3-1
ASSRTGDGDGYT
>TRBJ2-1|TRBV28
ASSLWRAQSFNEQF
>TRBJ2-3|TRBV7-3
ASSTSGLSGGSTQY
>NA|TRBV5-1
ASSKSGGERETQY
>TRBJ2-5|TRBV27
ASSAQGVLAGGQETQY
>TRBJ2-3|TRBV9
ASSSQPGGTDTQY
>TRBJ1-1|TRBV19
ASKPTRDFFLNTEAF
>TRBJ2-3|TRBV29-1
SSLKRGNDTQY
>TRBJ1-5|TRBV13
ASSVQGSSQPQH
>TRBJ2-1|TRBV6-5
ASREQGTNEQF